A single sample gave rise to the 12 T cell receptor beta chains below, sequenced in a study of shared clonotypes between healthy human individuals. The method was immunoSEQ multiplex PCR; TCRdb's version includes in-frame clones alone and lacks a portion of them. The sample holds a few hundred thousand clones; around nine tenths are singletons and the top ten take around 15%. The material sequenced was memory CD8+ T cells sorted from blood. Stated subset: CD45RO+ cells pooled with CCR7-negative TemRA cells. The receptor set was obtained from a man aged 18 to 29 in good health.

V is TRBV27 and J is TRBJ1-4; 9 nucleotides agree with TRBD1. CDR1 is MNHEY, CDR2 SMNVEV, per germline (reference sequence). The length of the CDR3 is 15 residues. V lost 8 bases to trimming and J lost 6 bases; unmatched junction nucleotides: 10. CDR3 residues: CASGPGTGSHEKLFF. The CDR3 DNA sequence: TGTGCCAGCGGCCCCGGGACAGGGTCTCATGAAAAACTGTTTTTT.

Here the CDR3 reads CASSAPRAGGTYNEQFF. CDR3 coding DNA: TGTGCCAGCAGCGCTCCCCGTGCGGGAGGGACTTACAATGAGCAGTTCTTC. This chain joins TRBV27 and TRBJ2-1, with TRBD2 matching over 9 bases. The CDR3 contains 17 residues. Trimming at V came to 6 bases and at J to 4 bases, leaving 13 bases not matched to a gene. Germline assignment: CDR1 MNHEY and CDR2 SMNVEV (reference sequence).

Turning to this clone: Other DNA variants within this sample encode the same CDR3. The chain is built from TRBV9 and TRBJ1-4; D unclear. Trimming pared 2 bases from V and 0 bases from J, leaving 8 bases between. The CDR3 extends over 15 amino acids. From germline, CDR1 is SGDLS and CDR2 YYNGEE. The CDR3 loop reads CASSVGGATNEKLFF. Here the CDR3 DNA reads TGTGCCAGCAGCGTCGGAGGAGCAACTAATGAAAAACTGTTTTTT.

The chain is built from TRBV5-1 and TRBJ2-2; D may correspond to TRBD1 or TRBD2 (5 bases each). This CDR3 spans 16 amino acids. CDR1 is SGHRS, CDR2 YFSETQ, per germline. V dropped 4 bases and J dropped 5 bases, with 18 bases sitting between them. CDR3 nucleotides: TGCGCCAGCAGCCCCCGGGACGCGGATTTAACCGGGGAGCTGTTTTTT. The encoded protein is CASSPRDADLTGELFF.

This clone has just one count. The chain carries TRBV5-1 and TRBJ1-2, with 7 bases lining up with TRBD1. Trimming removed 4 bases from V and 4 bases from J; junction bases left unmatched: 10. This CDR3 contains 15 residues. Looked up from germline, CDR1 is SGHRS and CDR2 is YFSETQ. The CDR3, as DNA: TGCGCCAGCAGCCTGGGACAGCCCGGGCCCTATGGCTACACCTTC. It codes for CASSLGQPGPYGYTF.

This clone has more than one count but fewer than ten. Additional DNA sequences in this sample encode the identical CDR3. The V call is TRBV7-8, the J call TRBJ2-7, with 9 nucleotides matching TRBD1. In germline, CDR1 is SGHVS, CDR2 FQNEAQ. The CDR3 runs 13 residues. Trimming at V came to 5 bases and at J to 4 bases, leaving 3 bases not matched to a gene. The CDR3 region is CASSPDRGYEQYF. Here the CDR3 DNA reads TGTGCCAGCAGCCCGGACAGGGGTTACGAGCAGTACTTC.

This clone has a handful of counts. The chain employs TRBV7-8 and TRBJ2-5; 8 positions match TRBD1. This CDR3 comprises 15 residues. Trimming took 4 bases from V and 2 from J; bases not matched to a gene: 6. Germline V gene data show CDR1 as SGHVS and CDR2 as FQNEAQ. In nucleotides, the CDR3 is TGTGCCAGCAGCTATACACAGGGGGATCAAGAGACCCAGTACTTC. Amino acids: CASSYTQGDQETQYF. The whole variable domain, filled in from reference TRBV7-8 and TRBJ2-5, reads GAGVSQSPRYKVAKRGQDVALRCDPISGHVSLFWYQQALGQGPEFLTYFQNEAQLDKSGLPSDRFFAERPEGSVSTLKIQRTQQEDSAVYLCASSYTQGDQETQYFGPGTRLLVL.

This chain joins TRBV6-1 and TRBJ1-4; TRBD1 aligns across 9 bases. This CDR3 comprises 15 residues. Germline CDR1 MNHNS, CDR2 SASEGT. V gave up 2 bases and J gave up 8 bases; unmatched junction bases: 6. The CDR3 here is CASSEPTGGNEKLFF. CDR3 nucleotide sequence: TGTGCCAGCAGTGAACCGACAGGGGGGAACGAAAAACTGTTTTTT.

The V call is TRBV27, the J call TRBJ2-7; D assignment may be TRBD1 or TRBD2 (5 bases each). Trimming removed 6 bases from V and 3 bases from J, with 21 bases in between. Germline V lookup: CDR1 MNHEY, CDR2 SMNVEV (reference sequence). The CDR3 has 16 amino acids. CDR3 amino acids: CASSPGLGDMVYEQYF. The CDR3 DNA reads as TGTGCCAGCAGCCCTGGATTGGGGGATATGGTCTACGAGCAGTACTTC.

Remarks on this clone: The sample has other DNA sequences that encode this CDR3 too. The CDR3 loop is CAWSVLGTEAFF. The CDR3, as DNA: TGTGCCTGGAGTGTACTAGGGACTGAAGCTTTCTTT. V usage is TRBV30 and J usage is TRBJ1-1, with D uncertain. V was cut by 0 bases and J by 5 bases, with 7 bases left in between. The CDR3 sequence is 12 residues long. Germline V gene lookup returns CDR1 GTSNPN and CDR2 SVGIG (reference sequence).

CDR3 coding DNA: TGTGCCAGCAGCTTAGGGTGGAGGGACACCATATATTTT. As protein: CASSLGWRDTIYF. This sequence joins TRBV7-9 and TRBJ1-3; no reliable D call. Trimming took 1 base from V and 8 from J, leaving 9 bases between them. This CDR3 has 13 residues. CDR1 and CDR2 from the germline V gene are SEHNR and FQNEAQ (reference sequence). Supplemented by reference TRBV7-9 and TRBJ1-3, the full variable domain reads DTGVSQNPRHKITKRGQNVTFRCDPISEHNRLYWYRQTLGQGPEFLTYFQNEAQLEKSRLLSDRFSAERPKGSFSTLEIQRTEQGDSAMYLCASSLGWRDTIYFGEGSWLTVV.

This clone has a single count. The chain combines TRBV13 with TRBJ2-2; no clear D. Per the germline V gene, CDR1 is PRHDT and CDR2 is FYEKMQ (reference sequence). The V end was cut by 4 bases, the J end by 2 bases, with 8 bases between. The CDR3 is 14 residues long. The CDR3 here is CASSYTYNTGELFF. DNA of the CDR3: TGTGCCAGCAGCTACACATATAACACCGGGGAGCTGTTTTTT.